What follows describes a single T cell receptor beta chain. Its antigen is unidentified. Using immunoSEQ multiplex PCR, the repertoire was profiled, and TCRdb retains in-frame clones only, with some absent. The data show 7,500 to 10,000 clones, about four fifths seen once. The sample comes from a study of T cells after posttransplantation cyclophosphamide. The trim removed 5 bases at V and 2 bases at J, leaving 6 bases unmatched. Germline loops: CDR1 MDHEN, CDR2 SYDVKM. This CDR3 is built from 15 residues. Study-wide findings and caveats: Blood and skin or GI T cell repertoires showed limited TRB overlap. After PTCy, TRB diversity resembled that of CNI/methotrexate controls.

Treatment was busulfan-fludarabine conditioning, a marrow graft, and cyclophosphamide on days +3 and +4. The sequences come from PBMCs, collected around 2,000 days after a stem cell transplant with posttransplant cyclophosphamide. This TCR was recovered from a female patient aged 40-50 years who received an allogeneic stem cell transplant from a related donor, was CMV-positive, and had no GVHD. These T cells may partly come from the graft donor. This sequence joins TRBV28 and TRBJ2-3; 8 nucleotides agree with TRBD1. CDR3 sequence: CASSRTGMTTDTQYF. The CDR3 DNA sequence: TGTGCCAGCAGTCGGACAGGGATGACCACAGATACGCAGTATTTT.